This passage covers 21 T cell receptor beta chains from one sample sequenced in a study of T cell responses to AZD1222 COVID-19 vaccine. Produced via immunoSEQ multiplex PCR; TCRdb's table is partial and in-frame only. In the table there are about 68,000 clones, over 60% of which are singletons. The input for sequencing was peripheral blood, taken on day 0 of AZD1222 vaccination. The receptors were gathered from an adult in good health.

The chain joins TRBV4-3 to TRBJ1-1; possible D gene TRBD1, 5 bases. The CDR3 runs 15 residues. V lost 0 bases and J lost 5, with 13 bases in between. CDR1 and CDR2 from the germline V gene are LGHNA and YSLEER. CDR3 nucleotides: TGCGCCAGCAGCCAAGACGGCAGGGTTGATACTGAAGCTTTCTTT. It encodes CASSQDGRVDTEAFF.

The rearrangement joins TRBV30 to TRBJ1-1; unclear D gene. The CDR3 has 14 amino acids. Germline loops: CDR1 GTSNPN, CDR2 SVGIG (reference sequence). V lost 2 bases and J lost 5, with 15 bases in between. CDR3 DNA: TGTGCCTGGAGTCCCCCGGGAGACGTAACTGAAGCTTTCTTT. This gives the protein CAWSPPGDVTEAFF.

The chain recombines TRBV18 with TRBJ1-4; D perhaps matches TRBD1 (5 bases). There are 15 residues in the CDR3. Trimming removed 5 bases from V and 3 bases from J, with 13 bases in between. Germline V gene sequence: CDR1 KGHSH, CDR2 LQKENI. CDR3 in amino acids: CASSTLGTSNEKLFF. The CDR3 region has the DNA TGTGCCAGCTCAACCTTAGGGACCTCTAATGAAAAACTGTTTTTT. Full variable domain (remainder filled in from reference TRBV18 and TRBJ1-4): NAGVMQNPRHLVRRRGQEARLRCSPMKGHSHVYWYRQLPEEGLKFMVYLQKENIIDESGMPKERFSAEFPKEGPSILRIQQVVRGDSAAYFCASSTLGTSNEKLFFGSGTQLSVL.

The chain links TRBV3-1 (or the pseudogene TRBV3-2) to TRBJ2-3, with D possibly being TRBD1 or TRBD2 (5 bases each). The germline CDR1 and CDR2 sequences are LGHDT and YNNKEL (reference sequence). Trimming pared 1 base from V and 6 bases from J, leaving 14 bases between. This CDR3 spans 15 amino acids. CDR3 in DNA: TGTGCCAGCAGCCAAGCACTGGGGGTGGGGGATACGCAGTATTTT. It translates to CASSQALGVGDTQYF.

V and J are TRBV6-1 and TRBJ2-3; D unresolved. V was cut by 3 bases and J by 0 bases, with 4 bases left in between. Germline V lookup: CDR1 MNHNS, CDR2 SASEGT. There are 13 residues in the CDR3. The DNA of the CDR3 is TGTGCCAGCAGTGACGACAGCACAGATACGCAGTATTTT. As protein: CASSDDSTDTQYF.

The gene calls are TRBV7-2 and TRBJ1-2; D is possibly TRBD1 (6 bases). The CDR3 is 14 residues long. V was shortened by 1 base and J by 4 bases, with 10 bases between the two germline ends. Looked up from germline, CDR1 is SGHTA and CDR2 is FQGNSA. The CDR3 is CASSLVARGYGYTF. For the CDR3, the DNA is TGTGCCAGCAGCTTAGTCGCCAGGGGCTATGGCTACACCTTC. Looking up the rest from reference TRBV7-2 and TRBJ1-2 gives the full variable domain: GAGVSQSPSNKVTEKGKDVELRCDPISGHTALYWYRQSLGQGLEFLIYFQGNSAPDKSGLPSDRFSAERTGGSVSTLTIQRTQQEDSAVYLCASSLVARGYGYTFGSGTRLTVV.

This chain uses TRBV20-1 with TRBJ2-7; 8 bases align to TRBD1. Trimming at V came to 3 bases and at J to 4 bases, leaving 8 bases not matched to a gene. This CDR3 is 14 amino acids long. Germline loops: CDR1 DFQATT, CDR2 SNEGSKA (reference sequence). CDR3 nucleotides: TGCAGTGCTAGTAGGGGGACAGGTGATTACGAGCAGTACTTC. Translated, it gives CSASRGTGDYEQYF.

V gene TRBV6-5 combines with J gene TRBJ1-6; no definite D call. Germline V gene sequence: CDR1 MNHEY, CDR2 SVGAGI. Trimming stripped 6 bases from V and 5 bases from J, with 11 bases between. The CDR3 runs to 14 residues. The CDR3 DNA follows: TGTGCCAGCAGCCAAGGGCGGAATAATTCACCCCTCCACTTT. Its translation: CASSQGRNNSPLHF.

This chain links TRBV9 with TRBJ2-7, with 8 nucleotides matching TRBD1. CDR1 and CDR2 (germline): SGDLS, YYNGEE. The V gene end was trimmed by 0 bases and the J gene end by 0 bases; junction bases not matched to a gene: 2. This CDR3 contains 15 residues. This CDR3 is CASSVGGQASYEQYF. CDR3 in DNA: TGTGCCAGCAGCGTAGGGGGACAGGCCTCCTACGAGCAGTACTTC. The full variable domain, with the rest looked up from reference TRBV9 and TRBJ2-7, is DSGVTQTPKHLITATGQRVTLRCSPRSGDLSVYWYQQSLDQGLQFLIQYYNGEERAKGNILERFSAQQFPDLHSELNLSSLELGDSALYFCASSVGGQASYEQYFGPGTRLTVT.

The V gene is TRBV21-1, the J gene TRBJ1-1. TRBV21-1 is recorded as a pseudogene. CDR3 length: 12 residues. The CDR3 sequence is CASSPSVLEAFF. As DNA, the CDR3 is TGTGCCAGCAGCCCTAGTGTGCTTGAAGCTTTCTTT.

The CDR3 DNA reads as TGTGCCAGCAGCGGGTGGGATGCCTACAATGAGCAGTTCTTC. Translation: CASSGWDAYNEQFF. The chain uses TRBV7-6 and TRBJ2-1; D gene ambiguous. The germline V gene encodes CDR1 SGHVS and CDR2 FNYEAQ. V was clipped by 5 bases and J by 2 bases, with 10 bases between them. The CDR3 covers 14 residues.

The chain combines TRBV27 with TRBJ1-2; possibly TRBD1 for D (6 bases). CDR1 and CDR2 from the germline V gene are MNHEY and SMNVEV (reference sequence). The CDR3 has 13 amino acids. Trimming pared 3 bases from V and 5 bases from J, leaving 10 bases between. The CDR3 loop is CASSFRGEYGYTF. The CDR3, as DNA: TGTGCCAGCAGTTTTAGGGGGGAGTATGGCTACACCTTC.

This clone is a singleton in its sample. The CDR3 DNA reads TGTGCCAGCAGAGATGATAGCAATCAGCCCCAGCATTTT. Residues: CASRDDSNQPQHF. The rearrangement joins TRBV2 to TRBJ1-5; unclear D gene. The CDR3 spans 13 residues. The germline CDR1 and CDR2 sequences are SNHLY and FYNNEI. V was cut by 6 bases and J by 0 bases, with 6 bases left in between.

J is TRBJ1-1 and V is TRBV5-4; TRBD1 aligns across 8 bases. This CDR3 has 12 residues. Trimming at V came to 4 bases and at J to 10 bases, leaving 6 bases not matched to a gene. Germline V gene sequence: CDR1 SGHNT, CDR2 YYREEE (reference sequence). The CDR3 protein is CASSPGQGRAFF. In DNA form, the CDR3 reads TGTGCCAGCAGCCCCGGACAGGGTAGAGCTTTCTTT.

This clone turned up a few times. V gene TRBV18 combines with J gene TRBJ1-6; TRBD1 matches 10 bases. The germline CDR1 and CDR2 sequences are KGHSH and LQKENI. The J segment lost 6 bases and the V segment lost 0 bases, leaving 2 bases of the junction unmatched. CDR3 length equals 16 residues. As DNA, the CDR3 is TGTGCCAGCTCACCACCCGGGACAGGGGTTAATTCACCCCTCCACTTT. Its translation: CASSPPGTGVNSPLHF.

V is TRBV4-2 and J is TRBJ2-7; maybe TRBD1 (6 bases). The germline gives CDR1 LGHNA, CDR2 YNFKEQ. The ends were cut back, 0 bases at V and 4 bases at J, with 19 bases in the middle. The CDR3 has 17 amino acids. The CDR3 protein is CASSQDLGGWVAYEQYF. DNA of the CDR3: TGTGCCAGCAGCCAAGATCTAGGGGGTTGGGTTGCTTACGAGCAGTACTTC.

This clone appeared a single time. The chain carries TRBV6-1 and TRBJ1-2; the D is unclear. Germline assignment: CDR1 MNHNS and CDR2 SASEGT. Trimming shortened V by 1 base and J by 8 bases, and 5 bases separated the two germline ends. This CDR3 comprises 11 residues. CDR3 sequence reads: CASSEERGYTF. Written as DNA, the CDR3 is TGTGCCAGCAGTGAAGAGAGAGGCTACACCTTC.

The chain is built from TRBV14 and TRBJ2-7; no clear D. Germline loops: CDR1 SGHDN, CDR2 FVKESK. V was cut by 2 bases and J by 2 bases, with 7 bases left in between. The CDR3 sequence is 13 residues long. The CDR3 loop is CASSQPPPYEQYF. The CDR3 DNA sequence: TGTGCCAGCAGCCAACCGCCTCCCTACGAGCAGTACTTC.

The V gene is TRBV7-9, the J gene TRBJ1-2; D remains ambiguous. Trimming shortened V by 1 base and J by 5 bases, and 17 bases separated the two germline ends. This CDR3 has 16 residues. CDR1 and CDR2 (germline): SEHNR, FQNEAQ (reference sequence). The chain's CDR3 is CASSLDSPSSSYGYTF. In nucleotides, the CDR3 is TGTGCCAGCAGCTTAGATTCACCCTCATCGTCGTATGGCTACACCTTC.

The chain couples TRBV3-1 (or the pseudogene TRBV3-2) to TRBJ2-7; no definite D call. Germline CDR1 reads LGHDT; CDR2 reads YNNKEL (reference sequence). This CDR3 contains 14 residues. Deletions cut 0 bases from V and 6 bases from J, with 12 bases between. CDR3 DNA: TGTGCCAGCAGCCAAGACCACTCCCTCCCCGAGCAGTACTTC. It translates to CASSQDHSLPEQYF.

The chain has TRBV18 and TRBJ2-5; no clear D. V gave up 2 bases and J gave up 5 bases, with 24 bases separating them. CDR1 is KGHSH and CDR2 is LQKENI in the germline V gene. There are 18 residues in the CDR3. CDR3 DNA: TGTGCCAGCTCACCATCTCTCTCTCCAGTTAAGCATCGGGAGACCCAGTACTTC. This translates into CASSPSLSPVKHRETQYF.